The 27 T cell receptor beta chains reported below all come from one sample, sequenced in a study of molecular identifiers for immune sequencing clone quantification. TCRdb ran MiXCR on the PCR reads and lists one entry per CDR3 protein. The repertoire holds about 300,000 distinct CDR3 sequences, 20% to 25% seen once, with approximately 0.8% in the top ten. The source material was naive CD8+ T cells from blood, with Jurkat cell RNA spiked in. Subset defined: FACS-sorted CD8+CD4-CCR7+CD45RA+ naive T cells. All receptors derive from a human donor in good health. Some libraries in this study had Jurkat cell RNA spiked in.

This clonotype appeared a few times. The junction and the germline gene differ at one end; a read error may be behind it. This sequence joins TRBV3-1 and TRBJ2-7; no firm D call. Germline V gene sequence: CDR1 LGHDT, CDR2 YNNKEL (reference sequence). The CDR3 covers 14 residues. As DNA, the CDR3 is TGTGCCAGCAACCAAGATGTCCGGACCTACGAGCAGTACTTC. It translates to CASNQDVRTYEQYF.

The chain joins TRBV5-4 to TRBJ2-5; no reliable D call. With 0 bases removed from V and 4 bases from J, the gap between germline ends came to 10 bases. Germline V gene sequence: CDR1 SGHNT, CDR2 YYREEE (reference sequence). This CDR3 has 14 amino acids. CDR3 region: CASSLVGWAETQYF. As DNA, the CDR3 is TGTGCCAGCAGCTTGGTTGGGTGGGCAGAGACCCAGTACTTC.

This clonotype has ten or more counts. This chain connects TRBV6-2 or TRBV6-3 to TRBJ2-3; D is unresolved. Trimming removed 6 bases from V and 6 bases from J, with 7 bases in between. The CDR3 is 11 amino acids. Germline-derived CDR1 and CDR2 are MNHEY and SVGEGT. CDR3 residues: CASRLGDTQYF. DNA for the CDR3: TGTGCCAGCAGACTCGGGGATACGCAGTATTTT.

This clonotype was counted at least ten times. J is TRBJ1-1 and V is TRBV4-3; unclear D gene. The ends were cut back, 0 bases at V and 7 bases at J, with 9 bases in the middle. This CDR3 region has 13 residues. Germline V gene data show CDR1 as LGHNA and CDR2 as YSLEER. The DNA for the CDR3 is TGCGCCAGCAGCCAAGATAGCGGCAGTGAAGCTTTCTTT. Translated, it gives CASSQDSGSEAFF.

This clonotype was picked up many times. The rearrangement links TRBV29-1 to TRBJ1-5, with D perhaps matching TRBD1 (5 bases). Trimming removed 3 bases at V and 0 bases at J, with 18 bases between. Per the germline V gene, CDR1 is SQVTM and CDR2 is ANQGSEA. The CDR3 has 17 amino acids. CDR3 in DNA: TGCAGCGTTGAGGGGCCCGGGGGTTCGTATAGCAATCAGCCCCAGCATTTT. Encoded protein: CSVEGPGGSYSNQPQHF.

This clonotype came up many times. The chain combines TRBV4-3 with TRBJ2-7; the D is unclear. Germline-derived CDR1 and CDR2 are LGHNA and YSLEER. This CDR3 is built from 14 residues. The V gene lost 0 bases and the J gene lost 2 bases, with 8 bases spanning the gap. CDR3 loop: CASSQEGWTYEQYF. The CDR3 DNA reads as TGCGCCAGCAGCCAAGAAGGGTGGACCTACGAGCAGTACTTC.

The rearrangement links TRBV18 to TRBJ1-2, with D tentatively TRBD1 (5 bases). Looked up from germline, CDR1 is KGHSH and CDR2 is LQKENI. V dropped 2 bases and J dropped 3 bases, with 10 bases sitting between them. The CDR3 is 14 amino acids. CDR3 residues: CASSPSGPDYGYTF. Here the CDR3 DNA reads TGTGCCAGCTCACCATCGGGACCGGACTATGGCTACACCTTC. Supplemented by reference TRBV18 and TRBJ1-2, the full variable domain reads NAGVMQNPRHLVRRRGQEARLRCSPMKGHSHVYWYRQLPEEGLKFMVYLQKENIIDESGMPKERFSAEFPKEGPSILRIQQVVRGDSAAYFCASSPSGPDYGYTFGSGTRLTVV.

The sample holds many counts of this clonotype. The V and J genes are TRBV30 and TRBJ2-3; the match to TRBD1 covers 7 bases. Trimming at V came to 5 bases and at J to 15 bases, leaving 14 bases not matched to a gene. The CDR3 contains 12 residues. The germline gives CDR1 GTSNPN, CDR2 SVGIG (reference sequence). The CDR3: CAWAQPTGWKYF. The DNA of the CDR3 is TGTGCCTGGGCACAACCGACAGGGTGGAAATATTTT.

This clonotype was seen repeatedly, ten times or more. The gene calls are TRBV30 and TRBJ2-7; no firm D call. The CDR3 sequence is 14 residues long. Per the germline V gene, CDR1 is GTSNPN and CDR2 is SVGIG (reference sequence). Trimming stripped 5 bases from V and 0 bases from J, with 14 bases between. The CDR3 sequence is CAWGRTASSYEQYF. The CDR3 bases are TGTGCCTGGGGCAGGACGGCGAGCTCCTACGAGCAGTACTTC.

The CDR3 nucleotides are TGCGCCAGCAGCCAAGTCCCGGGACAGGGGTTGGAGACCCAGTACTTC. Translating it yields CASSQVPGQGLETQYF. The J gene is TRBJ2-5, the V gene TRBV4-1; 10 positions agree with TRBD1. J lost 5 bases, V lost 1 base, and 7 bases had no gene match. The germline V gene encodes CDR1 MGHRA and CDR2 YSYEKL. This CDR3 has 16 residues.

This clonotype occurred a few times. CDR3 loop: CASSGQGLSGANVLTF. The CDR3 bases are TGTGCCAGCAGTGGTCAGGGGCTGTCTGGGGCCAACGTCCTGACTTTC. The chain is built from TRBV2 and TRBJ2-6; perhaps TRBD1 as D (6 bases). The V gene lost 4 bases and the J gene lost 1 base, with 11 bases spanning the gap. The CDR3 totals 16 residues. The germline V gene has CDR1 SNHLY and CDR2 FYNNEI.

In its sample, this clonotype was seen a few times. The CDR3 DNA sequence: TGTGCCATCAGTGAGTTGATAGCGGGGGGGCCCTACGAGCAGTACTTC. It is translated as CAISELIAGGPYEQYF. The J gene is TRBJ2-7, the V gene TRBV10-3; TRBD2 matches 11 bases. This CDR3 comprises 16 residues. Germline values: CDR1 ENHRY, CDR2 SYGVKD. J lost 2 bases, V lost 1 base, and 4 bases had no gene match.

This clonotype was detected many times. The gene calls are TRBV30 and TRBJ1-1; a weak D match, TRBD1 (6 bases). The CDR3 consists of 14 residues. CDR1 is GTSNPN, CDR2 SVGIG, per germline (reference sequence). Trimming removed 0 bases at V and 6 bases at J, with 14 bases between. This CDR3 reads CAWSVLAGDAEAFF. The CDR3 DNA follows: TGTGCCTGGAGTGTACTGGCAGGGGACGCTGAAGCTTTCTTT. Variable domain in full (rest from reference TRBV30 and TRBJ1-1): SQTIHQWPATLVQPVGSPLSLECTVEGTSNPNLYWYRQAAGRGLQLLFYSVGIGQISSEVPQNLSASRPQDRQFILSSKKLLLSDSGFYLCAWSVLAGDAEAFFGQGTRLTVV.

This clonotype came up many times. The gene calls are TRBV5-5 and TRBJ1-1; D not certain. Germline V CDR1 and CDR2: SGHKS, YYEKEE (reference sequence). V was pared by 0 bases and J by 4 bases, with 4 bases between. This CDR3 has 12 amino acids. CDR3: CASSLAATEAFF. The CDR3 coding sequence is TGTGCCAGCAGCTTGGCGGCCACTGAAGCTTTCTTT.

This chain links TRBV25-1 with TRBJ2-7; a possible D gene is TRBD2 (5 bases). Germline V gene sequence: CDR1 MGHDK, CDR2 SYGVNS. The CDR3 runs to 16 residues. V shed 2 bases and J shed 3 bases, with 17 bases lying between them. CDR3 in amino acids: CASSEPPSGIHYEQYF. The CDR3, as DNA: TGTGCCAGCAGTGAACCCCCGTCGGGAATCCACTACGAGCAGTACTTC.

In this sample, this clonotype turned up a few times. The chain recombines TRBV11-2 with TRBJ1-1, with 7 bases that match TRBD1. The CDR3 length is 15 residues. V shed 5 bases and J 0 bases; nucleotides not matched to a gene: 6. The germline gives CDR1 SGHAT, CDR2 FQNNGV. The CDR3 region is CASSEGQLMNTEAFF. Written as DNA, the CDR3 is TGTGCCAGCAGCGAGGGACAGCTCATGAACACTGAAGCTTTCTTT.

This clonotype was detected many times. The DNA for the CDR3 is TGTGCCAGCAGCACCGGACTAGGCAATCAGCCCCAGCATTTT. Its translation: CASSTGLGNQPQHF. The rearrangement joins TRBV7-9 to TRBJ1-5; D not resolved. This CDR3 comprises 14 residues. CDR1 and CDR2 from the germline V gene are SEHNR and FQNEAQ (reference sequence). V was trimmed by 5 bases and J by 2 bases, leaving 10 bases between them.

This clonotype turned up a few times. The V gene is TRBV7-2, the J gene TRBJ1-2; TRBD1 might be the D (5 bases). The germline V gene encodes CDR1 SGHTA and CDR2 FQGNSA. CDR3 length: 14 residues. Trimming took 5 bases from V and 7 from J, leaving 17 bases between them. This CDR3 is CASSNSGKGLGYTF. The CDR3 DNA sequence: TGTGCCAGCAGCAACTCAGGGAAGGGTCTTGGCTACACCTTC.

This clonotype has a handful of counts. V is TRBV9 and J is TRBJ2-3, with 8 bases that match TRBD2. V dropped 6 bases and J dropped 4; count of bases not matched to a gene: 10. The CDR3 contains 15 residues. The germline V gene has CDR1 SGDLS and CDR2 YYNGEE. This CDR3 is CASNGGGGGPDTQYF. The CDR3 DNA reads TGTGCCAGCAACGGGGGGGGCGGGGGGCCAGATACGCAGTATTTT.

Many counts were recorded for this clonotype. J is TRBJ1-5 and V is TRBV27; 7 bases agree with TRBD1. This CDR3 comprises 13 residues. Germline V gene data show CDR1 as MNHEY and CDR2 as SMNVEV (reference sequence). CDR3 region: CASGGGSNQPQHF. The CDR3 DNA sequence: TGTGCATCAGGGGGAGGGAGCAATCAGCCCCAGCATTTT.

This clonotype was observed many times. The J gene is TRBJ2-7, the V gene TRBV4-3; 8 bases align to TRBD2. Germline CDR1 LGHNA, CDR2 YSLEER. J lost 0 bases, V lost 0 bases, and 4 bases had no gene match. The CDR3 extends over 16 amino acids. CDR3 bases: TGCGCCAGCAGCCAAGATGCGAGCGGGAGCTCCTACGAGCAGTACTTC. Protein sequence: CASSQDASGSSYEQYF.

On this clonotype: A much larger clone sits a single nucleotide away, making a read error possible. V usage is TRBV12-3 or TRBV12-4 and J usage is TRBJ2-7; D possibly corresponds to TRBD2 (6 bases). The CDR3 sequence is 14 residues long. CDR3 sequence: CASSLGPGLYGQYF. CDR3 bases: TGTGCCAGCAGTTTGGGCCCGGGACTCTACGGGCAGTACTTC.

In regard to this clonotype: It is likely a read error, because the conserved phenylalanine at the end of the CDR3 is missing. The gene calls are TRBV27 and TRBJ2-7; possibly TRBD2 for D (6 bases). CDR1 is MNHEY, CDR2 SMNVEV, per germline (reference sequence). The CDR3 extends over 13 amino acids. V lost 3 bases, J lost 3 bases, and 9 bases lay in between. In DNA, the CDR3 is TGTGCCAGCAGTTTGGGGGGAGTCTACGAGCAGTACCTC. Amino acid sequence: CASSLGGVYEQYL.

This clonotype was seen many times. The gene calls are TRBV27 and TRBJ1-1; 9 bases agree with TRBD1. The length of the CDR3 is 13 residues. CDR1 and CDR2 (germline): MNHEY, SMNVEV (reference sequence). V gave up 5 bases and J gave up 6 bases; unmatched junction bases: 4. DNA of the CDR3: TGTGCCAGCAGTACAGGGGGCATAGCTGAAGCTTTCTTT. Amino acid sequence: CASSTGGIAEAFF.

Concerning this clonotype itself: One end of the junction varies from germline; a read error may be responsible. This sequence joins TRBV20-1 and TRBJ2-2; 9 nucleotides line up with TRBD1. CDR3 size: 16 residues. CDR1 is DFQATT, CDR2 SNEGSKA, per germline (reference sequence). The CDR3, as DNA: TGCAGTGCTAGAGATCCCGGGACAGGGATTACCGGGGAGCTGGTTTTT. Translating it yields CSARDPGTGITGELVF.

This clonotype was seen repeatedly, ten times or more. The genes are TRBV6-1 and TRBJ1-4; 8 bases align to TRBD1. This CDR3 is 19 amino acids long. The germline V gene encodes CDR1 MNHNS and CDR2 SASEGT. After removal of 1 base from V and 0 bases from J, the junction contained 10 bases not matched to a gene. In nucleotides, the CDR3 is TGTGCCAGCAGTGAAGATCTTTGGCAGGGGGCCTCAACTAATGAAAAACTGTTTTTT. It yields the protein CASSEDLWQGASTNEKLFF.

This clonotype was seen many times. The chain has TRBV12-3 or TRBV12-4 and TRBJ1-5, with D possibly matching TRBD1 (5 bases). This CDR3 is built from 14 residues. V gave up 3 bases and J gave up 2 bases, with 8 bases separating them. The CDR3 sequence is CASSFWGGNQPQHF. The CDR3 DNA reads TGTGCCAGCAGTTTTTGGGGGGGCAATCAGCCCCAGCATTTT.